The 5 T cell receptor beta chains below were found in one sample sequenced in a study of metastatic and nonmetastatic thyroid tumors. Ahead of thyroid surgery, no patient had received treatment of any kind. TCRdb re-clonotyped the PCR reads via MiXCR. The sample shows about 4,000 clones, 22% of them seen only once. The specimen sequenced was tumor tissue. Every receptor here comes from a male donor with papillary thyroid cancer or a benign thyroid nodule (not recorded which). Some clones in this sample may be carry-over from other donors' samples.

This clone is medium-sized in the sample. The V and J genes are TRBV12-3 or TRBV12-4 and TRBJ1-2, with no clear D. The CDR3 contains 12 residues. Trimming left V 6 bases short and J 5 bases short, with 10 bases between. CDR3 nucleotide sequence: TGTGCCAGCAGCCCGCAGGATTATGGCTACACCTTC. The encoded protein is CASSPQDYGYTF.

There are many counts of this clone. Being one base from a much bigger clone, this may be a read error. The chain joins TRBV9 to TRBJ2-1; 8 bases line up with TRBD2. There are 17 residues in the CDR3. Germline loops: CDR1 SGDLS, CDR2 YYNGEE. The DNA for the CDR3 is TGTGCCAGCAGCGTAGGGTTTGGGACGGGAGGGGGTAATGGGCAGTTCTTC. Its translation is CASSVGFGTGGGNGQFF. Full variable domain (outside the CDR3, taken from reference TRBV9 and TRBJ2-1): DSGVTQTPKHLITATGQRVTLRCSPRSGDLSVYWYQQSLDQGLQFLIQYYNGEERAKGNILERFSAQQFPDLHSELNLSSLELGDSALYFCASSVGFGTGGGNGQFFGPGTRLTVL.

This chain uses TRBV5-1 with TRBJ2-3, with unresolved D. Germline CDR1 and CDR2: SGHRS and YFSETQ. V lost 5 bases to trimming and J lost 7 bases, with 11 bases between them. The CDR3 is made up of 12 amino acids. CDR3 bases: TGCGCCAGCAGGCTCGATGCAAATACGCAGTATTTT. Translating gives CASRLDANTQYF.

This clone was seen repeatedly, ten times or more. The chain uses TRBV30 and TRBJ2-1; 11 bases agree with TRBD2. Looked up from germline, CDR1 is GTSNPN and CDR2 is SVGIG (reference sequence). This CDR3 spans 19 amino acids. Losses at the gene ends were 0 bases for V and 10 bases for J; bases not matched to a gene: 20. For the CDR3, the DNA is TGTGCCTGGAGTGTACTGGGTAGCGGGAGGGGAATACCCCGAAACGAGCAGTTCTTC. It encodes CAWSVLGSGRGIPRNEQFF.

The chain combines TRBV24-1 with TRBJ2-2; tentatively, D is TRBD1 or TRBD2 (7 bases each). The germline gives CDR1 KGHDR, CDR2 SFDVKD. CDR3 length: 16 residues. V lost 4 bases and J lost 5, with 16 bases in between. The CDR3 region is CATSDSRGRGTGELFF. DNA for the CDR3: TGTGCCACCAGTGACTCAAGGGGGCGGGGGACCGGGGAGCTGTTTTTT.